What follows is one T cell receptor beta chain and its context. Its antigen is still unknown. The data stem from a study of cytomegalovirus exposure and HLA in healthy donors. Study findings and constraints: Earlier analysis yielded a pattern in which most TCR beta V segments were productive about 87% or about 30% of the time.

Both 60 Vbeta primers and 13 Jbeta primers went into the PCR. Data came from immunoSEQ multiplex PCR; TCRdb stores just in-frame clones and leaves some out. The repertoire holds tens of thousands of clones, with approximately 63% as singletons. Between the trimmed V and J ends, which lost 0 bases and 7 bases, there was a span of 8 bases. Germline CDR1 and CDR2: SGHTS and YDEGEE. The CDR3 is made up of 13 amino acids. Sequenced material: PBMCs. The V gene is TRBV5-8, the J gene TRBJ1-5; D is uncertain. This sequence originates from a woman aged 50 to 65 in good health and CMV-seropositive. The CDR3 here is CASSLEEGQPQHF. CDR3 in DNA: TGTGCCAGCAGCTTGGAGGAGGGACAGCCCCAGCATTTT.